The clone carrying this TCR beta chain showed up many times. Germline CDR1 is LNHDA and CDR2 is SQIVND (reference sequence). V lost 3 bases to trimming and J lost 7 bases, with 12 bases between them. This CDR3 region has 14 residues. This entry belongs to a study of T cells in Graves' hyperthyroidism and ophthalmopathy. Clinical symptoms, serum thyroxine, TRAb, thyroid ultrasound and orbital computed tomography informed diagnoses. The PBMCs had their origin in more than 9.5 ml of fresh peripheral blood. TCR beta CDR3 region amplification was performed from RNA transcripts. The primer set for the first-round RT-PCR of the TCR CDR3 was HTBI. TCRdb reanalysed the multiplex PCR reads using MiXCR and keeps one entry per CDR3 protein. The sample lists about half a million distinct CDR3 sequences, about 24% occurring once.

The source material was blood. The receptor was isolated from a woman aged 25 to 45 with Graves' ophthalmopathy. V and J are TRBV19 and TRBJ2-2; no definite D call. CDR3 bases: TGTGCCAGTAGTATGATAACCATAGGCGGGGAGCTGTTTTTT. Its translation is CASSMITIGGELFF.